The clone carrying this T cell receptor (beta chain) was counted at least ten times. Possible read error: a much larger clone is one base away. The CDR3 length is 12 residues. Regions amplified from RNA transcripts were the TCR beta CDR3 regions. A set of HTBI primers served as the primers for a first-round RT-PCR of the TCR CDR3. Via MiXCR, TCRdb re-called the multiplex PCR reads, giving one row per CDR3 protein. The data show about 350,000 distinct CDR3 sequences, approximately 19% seen once. This record comes from a study of T cells in Graves' hyperthyroidism and ophthalmopathy. The sequencing sample was made of blood. This chain links TRBV12-3 or TRBV12-4 with TRBJ1-5, with no clear D. This clonotype originated in a woman aged 18-29 years with Graves' hyperthyroidism. The CDR3 DNA reads as TGTGCCAGCAGTTTCGGGAATCTGCCCCAGCATTTT. This codes for CASSFGNLPQHF.